There are many counts of the clone carrying this T cell receptor (beta chain). Antigen specificity is unknown. TCRdb passed the 5' RACE reads through MiXCR, listing each CDR3 protein once. The repertoire holds more than 1.5 million distinct CDR3 sequences, with around 29% as singletons. The V segment lost 4 bases and the J segment 8 bases; nucleotides outside the gene matches: 5. This CDR3 comprises 13 residues. These data come from a study of identical twins. Findings and caveats of the study: In cord blood, abundant beta clonotypes had fewer insertions; memory showed no trend.

The specimen sequenced was cord blood. The chain links TRBV12-3 or TRBV12-4 to TRBJ2-4; 7 bases are a match to TRBD2. The sequence derives from a newborn girl in good health. The CDR3: CASSSGLVDIQYF. As DNA, the CDR3 is TGTGCCAGCAGTTCAGGACTAGTAGACATTCAGTACTTC.